This TCR beta chain was sequenced during a study of blood T cell repertoires in COVID-19. Study-wide background: Researchers got acute and convalescent COVID-19 samples from the United States, Italy and Spain.

Source study methods: Amplification with reference gene primers provided the estimates of nucleated cell counts. Using immunoSEQ multiplex PCR, the repertoire was profiled, and TCRdb retains in-frame clones only, with some absent. V, J and clone size reflect that table, while D and trimming were determined from the DNA. The data contain 70,000 or so clones, approximately 80% of them singletons. The CDR3 sequence is 13 residues long. The V end lost 0 bases, the J end lost 4 bases, and 7 bases lay between the germline ends. Germline V lookup: CDR1 SGHNT, CDR2 YYREEE (reference sequence). This clone came up a few times. Other DNA sequences in this specimen translate into the identical CDR3.

Sequencing used peripheral blood. This TCR was recovered from an older man with active or convalescent COVID-19. The chain uses TRBV5-4 and TRBJ1-2; D gene uncertain. CDR3 residues: CASSLAGTYGYTF. The CDR3 coding sequence is TGTGCCAGCAGCTTGGCGGGTACCTATGGCTACACCTTC.